These T cell receptor beta chains were read from a single sample in a study of blood T cell repertoires in COVID-19. Using immunoSEQ multiplex PCR, the repertoire was profiled, and TCRdb retains in-frame clones only, with some absent. The sample carries roughly 200,000 clones, around 87% recorded once. The sample was peripheral blood. The receptors stem from a man aged 50-59 years with acute or convalescent COVID-19. Both conserved end residues are part of each CDR3. D genes are given only for firm matches. Clone size is shown for a subset of rows, as once, few, many or a class of expanded clone.

once,TRBJ1-3,TRBV18,.,CASSPHPPGLSSGNTIYF,TGTGCCAGCTCACCACATCCCCCAGGGTTGAGCTCTGGAAACACCATATATTTT
.,TRBJ1-5,TRBV9,.,CASSVGTGGLNQPQHF,TGTGCCAGCAGCGTAGGTACGGGGGGCCTCAATCAGCCCCAGCATTTT
.,TRBJ1-2,TRBV2,TRBD1,CASSEETGGNYGYTF,TGTGCCAGCAGCGAGGAGACAGGGGGAAACTATGGCTACACCTTC
.,TRBJ2-5,TRBV3-1/TRBV3-2,TRBD2,CASSHWVAGGKETQYF,TGTGCCAGCAGCCATTGGGTGGCGGGAGGTAAAGAGACCCAGTACTTC
few,TRBJ2-1,TRBV9,TRBD2,CASSPGGGLDQSVEQFF,TGTGCCAGCAGCCCAGGAGGGGGACTAGACCAGTCGGTTGAGCAGTTCTTC
.,TRBJ2-1,TRBV12-3/TRBV12-4,.,CASSLSHEQFF,TGTGCCAGCAGTCTTAGCCATGAGCAGTTCTTC
.,TRBJ1-1,TRBV15,TRBD1,CATSRGRGLDTEAFF,TGTGCCACCAGCAGAGGGAGGGGGCTAGACACTGAAGCTTTCTTT
few,TRBJ1-1,TRBV6-5,.,CASSPVLGAGPEAFF,TGTGCCAGCAGCCCCGTACTGGGGGCAGGCCCTGAAGCTTTCTTT
.,TRBJ2-3,TRBV7-3,.,CASGPGQSEDTQYF,TGTGCCAGCGGGCCTGGGCAGAGTGAAGATACGCAGTATTTT
.,TRBJ2-7,TRBV6-5,.,CASSSYSGYEQYF,TGTGCCAGCAGTTCCTATAGCGGCTACGAGCAGTACTTC
few,TRBJ2-1,TRBV3-1/TRBV3-2,.,CASSQDLTGYNEQFF,TGTGCCAGCAGCCAAGATTTAACAGGTTACAATGAGCAGTTCTTC
.,TRBJ2-3,TRBV3-1/TRBV3-2,TRBD2,CASSVGLAGSTDTQYF,TGTGCCAGCAGCGTCGGACTAGCGGGAAGCACAGATACGCAGTATTTT
.,TRBJ2-4,TRBV27,.,CASSLRALAKNIQYF,TGTGCCAGCAGTTTGCGGGCCCTAGCCAAAAACATTCAGTACTTC
once,TRBJ2-5,TRBV7-2,TRBD1,CASSPLTGYFETQYF,TGTGCCAGCAGCCCCCTGACAGGGTATTTCGAGACCCAGTACTTC
.,TRBJ1-1,TRBV18,TRBD1,CASSRLTGAEAFF,TGTGCCAGCTCACGACTAACAGGGGCTGAAGCTTTCTTT
.,TRBJ2-1,TRBV4-1,.,CASSQDPNPTGYNEQFF,TGCGCCAGCAGCCAAGATCCAAATCCGACAGGCTACAATGAGCAGTTCTTC
.,TRBJ2-4,TRBV10-3,.,CAISDLDSQRHIQYF,TGTGCCATCAGTGATCTCGACTCCCAGAGGCACATTCAGTACTTC
.,TRBJ2-5,TRBV3-1/TRBV3-2,TRBD2,CASSQGLAGGNRQETQYF,TGTGCCAGCAGCCAAGGACTAGCGGGGGGTAACCGGCAGGAGACCCAGTACTTC
.,TRBJ2-5,TRBV5-1,.,CASSGGTSRETQYF,TGCGCCAGCAGCGGGGGGACCTCACGGGAGACCCAGTACTTC
.,TRBJ1-5,TRBV19,.,CASSLGQGAQHF,TGTGCCAGTAGTTTGGGCCAGGGCGCCCAGCATTTT
.,TRBJ2-2,TRBV10-2,.,CASSDQFTGELFF,TGCGCCAGCAGTGACCAGTTCACCGGGGAGCTGTTTTTT
.,TRBJ1-5,TRBV6-5,.,CASSHRQGYQPQHF,TGTGCCAGCAGCCACAGGCAGGGGTACCAGCCCCAGCATTTT
.,TRBJ1-1,TRBV29-1,TRBD1,CSVWDSYMNTEAFF,TGCAGCGTTTGGGACAGTTACATGAACACTGAAGCTTTCTTT
few,TRBJ2-2,TRBV9,.,CASSPKGYMNTGELFF,TGTGCCAGCAGCCCGAAGGGGTACATGAACACCGGGGAGCTGTTTTTT
.,TRBJ2-1,TRBV7-3,TRBD1,CASSSTGDRLDEQFF,TGTGCCAGCAGCTCAACTGGGGACAGGTTAGATGAGCAGTTCTTC
.,TRBJ1-2,TRBV6-5,TRBD1,CASSRQGTGGYTF,TGTGCCAGCAGCCGCCAGGGGACAGGCGGCTACACCTTC
once,TRBJ2-2,TRBV6-5,TRBD1,CASETGDTGELFF,TGTGCCAGCGAGACAGGGGACACCGGGGAGCTGTTTTTT
.,TRBJ2-5,TRBV18,.,CASSPPGSAQETQYF,TGTGCCAGCTCACCACCGGGTAGCGCACAAGAGACCCAGTACTTC
.,TRBJ1-6,TRBV5-1,TRBD1,CASSDRGKDNSPLHF,TGCGCCAGCAGCGACAGGGGGAAGGATAATTCACCCCTCCACTTT
.,TRBJ1-2,TRBV7-9,TRBD1,CASSSLRTGGNYGYTF,TGTGCCAGCAGCTCGCTGAGGACAGGGGGCAACTATGGCTACACCTTC
once,TRBJ1-2,TRBV3-1/TRBV3-2,TRBD1,CASSQRGGLSYGYTF,TGTGCCAGCAGCCAAAGAGGGGGCCTCAGCTATGGCTACACCTTC
.,TRBJ1-5,TRBV12-3/TRBV12-4,.,CASSSQGFGPQHF,TGTGCCAGCAGTTCACAGGGCTTTGGGCCCCAGCATTTT
.,TRBJ1-1,TRBV28,.,CASSLTVNTEAFF,TGTGCCAGCAGTCTAACAGTTAACACTGAAGCTTTCTTT
.,TRBJ2-1,TRBV27,TRBD2,CASRESGRPNNEQFF,TGTGCCAGCAGAGAAAGCGGGAGGCCAAACAATGAGCAGTTCTTC
.,TRBJ2-3,TRBV7-7,.,CASSADGGQGDTQYF,TGTGCTAGCAGCGCAGACGGGGGGCAAGGAGATACGCAGTATTTT
.,TRBJ1-4,TRBV15,.,CATSSDRYSEKLFF,TGTGCCACCAGTAGTGACAGGTATAGCGAAAAACTGTTTTTT
.,TRBJ1-2,TRBV29-1,.,CSVVSGSANYGYTF,TGCAGCGTTGTCTCAGGATCCGCTAACTATGGCTACACCTTC
.,TRBJ2-3,TRBV19,TRBD2,CASKSGASGRITDTQYF,TGTGCCAGTAAAAGTGGGGCTAGCGGGAGAATCACAGATACGCAGTATTTT
once,TRBJ2-7,TRBV27,.,CASSLGHRQYF,TGTGCCAGCAGTTTAGGACACAGGCAGTACTTC
once,TRBJ2-2,TRBV5-1,.,CASSLGQEDTGELFF,TGCGCCAGCAGCTTGGGACAGGAGGACACCGGGGAGCTGTTTTTT
.,TRBJ1-5,TRBV28,TRBD1,CASSSDREDNQPQHF,TGTGCCAGCAGCTCAGACAGGGAAGACAATCAGCCCCAGCATTTT
.,TRBJ1-3,TRBV19,TRBD1,CASSIGTVSGNTIYF,TGTGCCAGTAGTATCGGGACAGTCTCTGGAAACACCATATATTTT
.,TRBJ1-5,TRBV20-1,TRBD1,CSASGTGINQPQHF,TGCAGTGCTAGTGGGACAGGGATAAATCAGCCCCAGCATTTT
.,TRBJ1-2,TRBV10-3,.,CAISESTDYGYTF,TGTGCCATCAGTGAGTCAACGGACTATGGCTACACCTTC
.,TRBJ2-3,TRBV18,TRBD2,CASRILAGEADTQYF,TGTGCCAGCCGAATACTAGCGGGAGAGGCAGATACGCAGTATTTT
.,TRBJ2-7,TRBV7-9,.,CASSRAGTGSSYEQYF,TGTGCCAGCAGCCGAGCCGGGACTGGGAGCTCCTACGAGCAGTACTTC
.,TRBJ2-7,TRBV9,TRBD1,CASSVGQGRSYEQYF,TGTGCCAGCAGCGTAGGACAGGGGAGGTCCTACGAGCAGTACTTC
.,TRBJ2-1,TRBV7-2,TRBD1,CASSLWTGDNEQFF,TGTGCCAGCAGCCTTTGGACAGGGGACAATGAGCAGTTCTTC
.,TRBJ2-1,TRBV7-9,.,CASSSPLTLGGGEQFF,TGTGCCAGCAGCTCCCCCCTTACGCTAGGCGGCGGTGAGCAGTTCTTC
few,TRBJ2-7,TRBV7-8,TRBD1,CASSSGQWRTEQYF,TGTGCCAGCAGCTCGGGACAGTGGAGGACCGAGCAGTACTTC
.,TRBJ1-5,TRBV30,TRBD1,CAWSRQGGFGQPQHF,TGTGCCTGGAGTAGGCAGGGGGGATTCGGTCAGCCCCAGCATTTT
.,TRBJ1-5,TRBV23-1,TRBD1,CASSQRRTGGVQPQHF,TGCGCCAGCAGTCAGCGTCGGACAGGGGGTGTTCAGCCCCAGCATTTT
.,TRBJ2-7,TRBV5-6,.,CASSPSGGLLSYEQYF,TGTGCCAGCAGCCCCTCAGGGGGGCTTCTCTCCTACGAGCAGTACTTC
.,TRBJ2-3,TRBV7-2,.,CASSLGLATDTQYF,TGTGCCAGCAGCTTAGGGCTAGCAACAGATACGCAGTATTTT
.,TRBJ1-4,TRBV6-1,.,CASSPGVTNEKLFF,TGTGCCAGCAGCCCAGGGGTCACTAATGAAAAACTGTTTTTT
once,TRBJ1-6,TRBV7-9,.,CAGQRGQYNSPLHF,TGTGCCGGCCAACGAGGACAGTATAATTCACCCCTCCACTTT
.,TRBJ1-5,TRBV6-1,.,CASSEVRGQPQHF,TGTGCCAGCAGTGAAGTGCGGGGGCAGCCCCAGCATTTT
.,TRBJ2-3,TRBV29-1,TRBD1,CSVGQGARDTQYF,TGCAGCGTTGGGCAGGGGGCTCGAGATACGCAGTATTTT